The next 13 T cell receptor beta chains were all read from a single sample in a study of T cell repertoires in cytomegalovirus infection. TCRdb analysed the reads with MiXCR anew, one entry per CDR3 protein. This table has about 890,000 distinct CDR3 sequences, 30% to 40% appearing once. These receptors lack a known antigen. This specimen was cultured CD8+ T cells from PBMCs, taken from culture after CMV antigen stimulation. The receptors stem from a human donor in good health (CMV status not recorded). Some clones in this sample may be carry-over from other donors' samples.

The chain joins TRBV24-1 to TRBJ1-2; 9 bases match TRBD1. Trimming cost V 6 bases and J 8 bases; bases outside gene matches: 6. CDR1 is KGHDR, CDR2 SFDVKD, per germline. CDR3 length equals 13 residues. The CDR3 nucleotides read TGTGCCACCAGTACGGGGACAGGGAACGGCTACACCTTC. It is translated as CATSTGTGNGYTF.

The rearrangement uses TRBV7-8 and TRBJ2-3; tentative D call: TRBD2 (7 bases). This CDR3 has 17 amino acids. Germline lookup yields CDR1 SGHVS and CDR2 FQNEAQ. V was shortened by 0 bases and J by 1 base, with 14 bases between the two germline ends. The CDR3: CASSLASGGAGTDTQYF. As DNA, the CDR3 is TGTGCCAGCAGCTTAGCGTCGGGGGGCGCGGGCACAGATACGCAGTATTTT.

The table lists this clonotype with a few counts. The CDR3 loop reads CASSPTGQYEQYV. Here the CDR3 DNA reads TGCGCCAGCAGCCCGACAGGGCAATACGAGCAGTACGTC. The gene calls are TRBV5-1 and TRBJ2-7, with TRBD1 matching 7 bases. CDR3 length: 13 amino acids. Germline CDR1 SGHRS, CDR2 YFSETQ. The junction had 5 bases not matched to a gene; V was cut back by 4 bases and J by 4 bases.

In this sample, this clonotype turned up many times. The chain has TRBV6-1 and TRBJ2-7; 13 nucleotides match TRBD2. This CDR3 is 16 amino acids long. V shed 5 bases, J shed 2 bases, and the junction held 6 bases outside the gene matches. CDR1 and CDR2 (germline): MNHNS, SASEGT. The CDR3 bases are TGTGCCAGCAGTTCGTTTACTAGCGGGGGGGCCTACGAGCAGTACTTC. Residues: CASSSFTSGGAYEQYF.

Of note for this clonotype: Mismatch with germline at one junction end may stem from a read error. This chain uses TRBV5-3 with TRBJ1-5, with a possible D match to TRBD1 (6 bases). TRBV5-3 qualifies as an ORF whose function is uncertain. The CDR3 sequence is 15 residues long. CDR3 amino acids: CASSLHREDNQPQHF. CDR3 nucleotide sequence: TGTGCCAGCAGCTTGCACAGGGAGGACAATCAGCCCCAGCATTTT.

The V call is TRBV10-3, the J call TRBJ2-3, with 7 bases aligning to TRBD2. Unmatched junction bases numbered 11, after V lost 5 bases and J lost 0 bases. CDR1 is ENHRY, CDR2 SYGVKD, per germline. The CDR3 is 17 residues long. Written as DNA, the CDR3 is TGTGCCATCAGTCGCCCTTGGGAGGGAGCTAGCACAGATACGCAGTATTTT. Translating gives CAISRPWEGASTDTQYF.

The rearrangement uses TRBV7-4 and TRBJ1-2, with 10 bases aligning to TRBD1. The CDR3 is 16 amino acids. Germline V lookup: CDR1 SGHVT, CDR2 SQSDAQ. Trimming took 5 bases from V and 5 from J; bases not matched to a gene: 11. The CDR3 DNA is TGTGCCAGCAGCAACCGGGACAGGGGTTCTCCTTATGGCTACACCTTC. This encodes CASSNRDRGSPYGYTF.

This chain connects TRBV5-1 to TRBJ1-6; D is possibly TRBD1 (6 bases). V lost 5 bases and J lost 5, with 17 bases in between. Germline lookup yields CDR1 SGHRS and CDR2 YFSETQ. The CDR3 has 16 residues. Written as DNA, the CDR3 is TGCGCCAGCAGACCCGGAGGGAACAGGGATAATTCACCCCTCCACTTT. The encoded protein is CASRPGGNRDNSPLHF. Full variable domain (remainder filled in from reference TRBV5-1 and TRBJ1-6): KAGVTQTPRYLIKTRGQQVTLSCSPISGHRSVSWYQQTPGQGLQFLFEYFSETQRNKGNFPGRFSGRQFSNSRSEMNVSTLELGDSALYLCASRPGGNRDNSPLHFGNGTRLTVT.

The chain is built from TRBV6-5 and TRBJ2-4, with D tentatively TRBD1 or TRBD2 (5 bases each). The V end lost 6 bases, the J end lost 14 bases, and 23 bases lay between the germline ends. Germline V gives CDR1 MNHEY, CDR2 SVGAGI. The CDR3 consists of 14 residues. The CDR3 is CASSYEPGPLHEYF. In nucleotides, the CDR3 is TGTGCCAGCAGCTACGAACCGGGACCTTTACATGAGTACTTC.

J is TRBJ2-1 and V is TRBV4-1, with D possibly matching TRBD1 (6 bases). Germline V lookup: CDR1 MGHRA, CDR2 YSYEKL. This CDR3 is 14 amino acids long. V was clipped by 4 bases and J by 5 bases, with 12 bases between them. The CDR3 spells CASSPRDTDNEQFF. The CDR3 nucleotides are TGCGCCAGCAGCCCCCGGGACACTGACAATGAGCAGTTCTTC.

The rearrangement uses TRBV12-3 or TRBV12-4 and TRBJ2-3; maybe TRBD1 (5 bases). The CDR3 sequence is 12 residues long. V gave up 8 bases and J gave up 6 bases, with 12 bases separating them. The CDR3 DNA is TGTGCCAGCCGGCCAGGGTCCGATACGCAGTATTTT. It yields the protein CASRPGSDTQYF.

The CDR3 DNA follows: TGTGCCAGCAGTTTTTGGACAGGGGGCCCTAAAGGACTCGAGCAGTACTTC. It specifies CASSFWTGGPKGLEQYF. The chain employs TRBV27 and TRBJ2-7; 11 positions agree with TRBD1. The CDR3 has 17 amino acids. Germline V lookup: CDR1 MNHEY, CDR2 SMNVEV (reference sequence). V was pared by 3 bases and J by 6 bases, with 13 bases of the junction left unmatched.

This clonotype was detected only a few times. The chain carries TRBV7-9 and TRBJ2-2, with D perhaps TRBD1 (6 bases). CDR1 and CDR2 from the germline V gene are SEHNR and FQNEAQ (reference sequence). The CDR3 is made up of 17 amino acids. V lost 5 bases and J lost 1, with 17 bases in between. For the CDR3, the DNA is TGTGCCAGCAGCACTCAAAACATAGGGGGGAACACCGGGGAGCTGTTTTTT. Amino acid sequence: CASSTQNIGGNTGELFF.